One and the same sample provided the 25 T cell receptor beta chains below, sequenced in a study of cytomegalovirus exposure and HLA in healthy donors. Generated by immunoSEQ multiplex PCR, the TCRdb table keeps only in-frame clones and is missing some. Of about 130,000 clones detected, nearly 90% appear once; the ten largest clones hold over 9%. Sequenced: PBMCs. Receptors originate from a woman younger than 35 in good health and CMV-seropositive.

The chain uses TRBV11-2 and TRBJ2-2; D might be TRBD2 (6 bases). V was pared by 1 base and J by 6 bases, with 15 bases between. From germline, CDR1 is SGHAT and CDR2 FQNNGV. The CDR3 is made up of 16 amino acids. The CDR3 nucleotides are TGTGCCAGCAGCTTAGTCTCATTGACTAGTTCCGGGGAGCTGTTTTTT. It yields the protein CASSLVSLTSSGELFF.

The chain uses TRBV7-8 and TRBJ1-2; D remains unclear. This CDR3 has 16 amino acids. Germline values: CDR1 SGHVS, CDR2 FQNEAQ. The ends were cut back, 0 bases at V and 3 bases at J, with 14 bases in the middle. The CDR3 nucleotides read TGTGCCAGCAGCTTAGCAGTGGAGGCCGTATACTATGGCTACACCTTC. Translating gives CASSLAVEAVYYGYTF.

The rearrangement joins TRBV15 to TRBJ1-1; 7 bases fit TRBD1. This CDR3 is built from 15 residues. Trimming at V came to 1 base and at J to 0 bases, leaving 2 bases not matched to a gene. The germline V gene has CDR1 LNHNV and CDR2 YYDKDF (reference sequence). Here the CDR3 DNA reads TGTGCCACCAGCAGAGCACAGGGGATGAACACTGAAGCTTTCTTT. Amino acid sequence: CATSRAQGMNTEAFF.

This rearrangement joins TRBV6-6 to TRBJ2-3, with TRBD2 matching 8 bases. Trimming took 10 bases from V and 1 from J; bases not matched to a gene: 13. Germline V gene data show CDR1 as MNHNY and CDR2 as SVGAGI (reference sequence). The CDR3 is 16 residues long. CDR3 in amino acids: CAIANVQAGGTDTQYF. The CDR3, as DNA: TGTGCCATCGCCAACGTTCAAGCGGGGGGCACAGATACGCAGTATTTT.

The chain couples TRBV7-6 to TRBJ2-7; no clear D. Trimming took off 4 bases at V and 5 bases at J, with 9 bases between the two ends. This CDR3 is 12 amino acids long. Germline V gene data show CDR1 as SGHVS and CDR2 as FNYEAQ. CDR3 sequence reads: CASSSPRNEQYF. In DNA, the CDR3 is TGTGCCAGCAGCTCCCCTAGGAACGAGCAGTACTTC.

CDR3 nucleotide sequence: TGTGCCAGCAGCCAGACTGGCTACGAGCAGTACTTC. Translated: CASSQTGYEQYF. This chain uses TRBV2 with TRBJ2-7; D not resolved. The V end was cut by 6 bases, the J end by 3 bases, with 9 bases between. CDR1 SNHLY and CDR2 FYNNEI come from the germline V gene. This CDR3 is 12 amino acids long.

This clone showed up just once. The chain carries TRBV28 and TRBJ2-3; no clear D. This CDR3 contains 13 residues. CDR1 and CDR2 from the germline V gene are MDHEN and SYDVKM. V was pared by 3 bases and J by 3 bases, with 7 bases between. CDR3 sequence (DNA): TGTGCCAGCAGTTTTTTTCGGACAGATACGCAGTATTTT. It codes for CASSFFRTDTQYF.

The J gene is TRBJ2-5, the V gene TRBV7-6; tentatively, D is TRBD1 (6 bases). Trimming pared 1 base from V and 0 bases from J, leaving 12 bases between. Germline V gene sequence: CDR1 SGHVS, CDR2 FNYEAQ. The CDR3 loop spans 16 amino acids. CDR3 DNA: TGTGCCAGCAGCTTAGACAGGGCCACGTACCAAGAGACCCAGTACTTC. Its translation: CASSLDRATYQETQYF.

V and J are TRBV27 and TRBJ1-1, with 7 bases that match TRBD1. CDR1 MNHEY and CDR2 SMNVEV come from the germline V gene (reference sequence). This CDR3 region has 18 residues. V trimming: 3 bases; J trimming: 5 bases; junction bases outside the gene matches: 18. The CDR3, as DNA: TGTGCCAGCAGTTTCGTCATAGATCTAGACAGGGCGAATACTGAAGCTTTCTTT. It codes for CASSFVIDLDRANTEAFF.

The chain uses TRBV7-9 and TRBJ1-2; unclear D gene. V was trimmed by 1 base and J by 0 bases, leaving 9 bases between them. Germline CDR1 and CDR2: SEHNR and FQNEAQ (reference sequence). The CDR3 contains 15 residues. DNA of the CDR3: TGTGCCAGCAGCTTAGTCCGAACAGCTAACTATGGCTACACCTTC. Residues: CASSLVRTANYGYTF.

The chain carries TRBV5-4 and TRBJ2-7, with 7 positions matching TRBD2. Germline CDR1 reads SGHNT; CDR2 reads YYREEE (reference sequence). This CDR3 is 17 amino acids long. Trimming removed 2 bases from V and 5 bases from J; junction bases left unmatched: 16. In DNA, the CDR3 is TGTGCCAGCAGCTTTGGGTTAATGAACGGGGGGAAAAACGAGCAGTACTTC. This encodes CASSFGLMNGGKNEQYF.

This rearrangement joins TRBV28 to TRBJ2-7; 9 bases line up with TRBD1. V trimming: 6 bases; J trimming: 3 bases; junction bases outside the gene matches: 6. Germline CDR1 reads MDHEN; CDR2 reads SYDVKM. The CDR3 totals 14 residues. The CDR3 loop reads CASSTGQGRYEQYF. As DNA, the CDR3 is TGTGCCAGCAGCACGGGACAGGGACGCTACGAGCAGTACTTC.

V is TRBV9 and J is TRBJ2-3; D may be TRBD1 (6 bases). Germline assignment: CDR1 SGDLS and CDR2 YYNGEE. Trimming removed 5 bases from V and 2 bases from J, with 21 bases in between. The CDR3 extends over 17 amino acids. CDR3 amino acids: CASSTQQRGTFTDTQYF. CDR3 nucleotides: TGTGCCAGCAGTACGCAGCAGAGGGGGACCTTCACAGATACGCAGTATTTT.

The chain recombines TRBV13 with TRBJ2-4; TRBD1 agrees at 11 bases. With V trimmed by 4 bases and J by 8 bases, 7 bases remained unmatched. Germline V gene sequence: CDR1 PRHDT, CDR2 FYEKMQ (reference sequence). This CDR3 spans 15 amino acids. The CDR3 spells CASSSSGTGGDIQYF. The CDR3 DNA is TGTGCCAGCAGCTCTTCCGGGACAGGGGGGGACATTCAGTACTTC.

The CDR3 loop reads CASSPRRRAETQYF. In DNA, the CDR3 is TGTGCCAGCTCACCAAGGAGGCGGGCAGAGACCCAGTACTTC. This chain joins TRBV18 and TRBJ2-5; TRBD2 might be the D (5 bases). CDR1 is KGHSH and CDR2 is LQKENI in the germline V gene. Trimming cost V 2 bases and J 4 bases, with 11 bases left between them. The CDR3 consists of 14 residues.

The V gene is TRBV27, the J gene TRBJ2-1; 10 positions agree with TRBD2. The V segment lost 5 bases and the J segment 10 bases; nucleotides outside the gene matches: 2. CDR3 length: 12 residues. CDR1 is MNHEY, CDR2 SMNVEV, per germline (reference sequence). CDR3 DNA: TGTGCCAGCAGTAGCGGGGGGGTAGAGCAGTTCTTC. This sequence encodes CASSSGGVEQFF.

The V and J genes are TRBV4-1 and TRBJ1-2; the D is unclear. The V and J ends lost 3 bases and 3 bases respectively, with 14 bases between them. The CDR3 loop spans 15 amino acids. Germline assignment: CDR1 MGHRA and CDR2 YSYEKL. CDR3 bases: TGCGCCAGCAGCCACCCCGTTGGCGGAGACTATGGCTACACCTTC. Amino acids: CASSHPVGGDYGYTF.

The chain links TRBV6-1 to TRBJ1-1; D remains ambiguous. Germline CDR1 reads MNHNS; CDR2 reads SASEGT. CDR3 length equals 14 residues. V lost 2 bases and J 1 base, leaving 8 bases between the germline ends. The CDR3: CASSEQSPNTEAFF. The CDR3 DNA sequence: TGTGCCAGCAGTGAACAGTCCCCGAACACTGAAGCTTTCTTT.

As for this clone: The junction differs from germline at one of its ends, possibly a read error. The chain uses TRBV7-7 and TRBJ2-7; D may be TRBD2 (6 bases). CDR3 length: 15 amino acids. CDR1 is SSHAT and CDR2 is FNYEAQ in the germline V gene (reference sequence). CDR3 sequence: CASSHPPGGIYEQYF. CDR3 nucleotide sequence: TGTGCTAGCAGCCACCCGCCTGGGGGGATCTACGAGCAGTACTTC.

The chain combines TRBV5-6 with TRBJ2-1; 7 positions match TRBD2. This CDR3 contains 15 residues. Trimming at V came to 4 bases and at J to 9 bases, leaving 13 bases not matched to a gene. Germline V gene data show CDR1 as SGHDT and CDR2 as YYEEEE. The CDR3 DNA reads TGTGCCAGCAGCCCGAGGGCTGGGGAGGGGACTGAGCAGTTCTTC. It is translated as CASSPRAGEGTEQFF. Full variable domain (missing parts from reference TRBV5-6 and TRBJ2-1): DAGVTQSPTHLIKTRGQQVTLRCSPKSGHDTVSWYQQALGQGPQFIFQYYEEEERQRGNFPDRFSGHQFPNYSSELNVNALLLGDSALYLCASSPRAGEGTEQFFGPGTRLTVL.

The chain is built from TRBV27 and TRBJ2-3; 11 bases align to TRBD2. The V segment lost 5 bases and the J segment 3 bases; nucleotides outside the gene matches: 10. The germline V gene has CDR1 MNHEY and CDR2 SMNVEV (reference sequence). CDR3 length: 17 residues. The CDR3 loop is CASSPLGSGGVTDTQYF. The CDR3 coding sequence is TGTGCCAGCAGTCCCTTAGGTAGCGGGGGGGTAACAGATACGCAGTATTTT.

The V call is TRBV20-1, the J call TRBJ2-1; the D gene is possibly TRBD1 (5 bases). V was shortened by 4 bases and J by 7 bases, with 5 bases between the two germline ends. CDR1 is DFQATT and CDR2 is SNEGSKA in the germline V gene (reference sequence). The CDR3 runs to 10 residues. CDR3 sequence reads: CSAKGNEQFF. Here the CDR3 DNA reads TGCAGTGCTAAGGGGAATGAGCAGTTCTTC.

The rearrangement uses TRBV5-6 and TRBJ2-7, with a weak D call TRBD1 (6 bases). Germline values: CDR1 SGHDT, CDR2 YYEEEE. The V and J ends lost 3 bases and 2 bases respectively, with 18 bases between them. This CDR3 is 16 amino acids long. DNA of the CDR3: TGTGCCAGCAGCTGGACAGACTACGCCATAACCTACGAGCAGTACTTC. Encoded protein: CASSWTDYAITYEQYF.

This clone was seen more than once but under ten times. The chain employs TRBV30 and TRBJ1-1; unclear D gene. Trimming took off 0 bases at V and 9 bases at J, with 8 bases between the two ends. Germline CDR1 reads GTSNPN; CDR2 reads SVGIG (reference sequence). There are 11 residues in the CDR3. The CDR3 coding sequence is TGTGCCTGGAGTGTCGGAGGGAAAGCTTTCTTT. This sequence encodes CAWSVGGKAFF.

This clone was seen just once. The genes are TRBV28 and TRBJ2-3; 8 bases align to TRBD1. V trimming: 6 bases; J trimming: 6 bases; junction bases outside the gene matches: 2. The CDR3 is 12 amino acids. CDR1 is MDHEN, CDR2 SYDVKM, per germline. CDR3 nucleotides: TGTGCCAGCAGCACAGGGGGGGATACGCAGTATTTT. Translated, it gives CASSTGGDTQYF. Together with reference TRBV28 and TRBJ2-3, the CDR3 gives the full variable domain: DVKVTQSSRYLVKRTGEKVFLECVQDMDHENMFWYRQDPGLGLRLIYFSYDVKMKEKGDIPEGYSVSREKKERFSLILESASTNQTSMYLCASSTGGDTQYFGPGTRLTVL.